This T cell receptor beta chain was retrieved from a study of human T cells and chemical hapten exposure (dated by TCRdb to about 2021). For context, the study as a whole: For sensitization, 2% DPC in acetone was applied to a 2 cm by 2 cm area of upper inner arm skin. Libraries were pooled for sequencing, and variation in per-sample TCR yields was attributed mainly to small differences in library volumes within the pool. Patch testing was performed on the upper back with Finn chambers containing 0.01% DPC, and the patch tests were scored after 6 days according to International Contact Dermatitis Research Group standards. Blood was sampled from patients pre-sensitization (week 0) and at 2, 6 and about 24 weeks after DPC sensitization. Throughout the approximately 24-week study period, patients were also given weekly therapeutic DPC doses on the scalp. The mostly female patient cohort included alopecia areata with under or over 50% scalp involvement, alopecia totalis and alopecia universalis. The study tracked peripheral blood TCR repertoire changes in vivo during primary and secondary sensitization to the hapten diphenylcyclopropenone (DPC) in alopecia patients. Blood for TCR sequencing was provided by twenty-nine alopecia patients at one to four time points (pre-sensitization, 2, 6 and 24 weeks). Paper-wide results and their limitations: Compared with pre-sensitization or healthy control sets, expanded TCRs formed significantly more large CDR3 similarity clusters, which is consistent with antigen-driven responses. After repeated subsampling, changes were observed in the strength of the expansion versus patch-test correlation and in the threshold at which the correlation became significant. DPC sensitization did not change how many TCRs were above 1 in 1000 frequency, and no evidence was found of alterations in global repertoire structure. Patch test score correlated positively with the number of PT1 expanded TCRs, reaching significance at thresholds 8, 16 and 32 but not at 4. All patients had alopecia, a presumed autoimmune disease, so their immune response might differ from that of healthy individuals.

The intended sense of this specimen's time point label: patch test 1, 2 weeks after DPC sensitization. This specimen's treatment or condition label, per the study, means: therapeutic diphenylcyclopropenone sensitization with weekly scalp DPC. Blood at each patch-test visit was drawn before the patch test was applied. To be eligible, patients had to be aged 18 to 70, diagnosed with alopecia and judged suitable for DPC therapy, while pregnant patients were excluded. Total RNA was extracted from unfractionated whole blood collected in Tempus Blood RNA tubes. As encoded in the germline V gene, CDR1 is SQVTM while CDR2 is ANQGSEA. Between the V and J ends, shortened by 4 bases and 1 base respectively, the junction contains 10 bases. The CDR3, cysteine through phenylalanine, is 13 amino acids long. Left in the record is the CDR3 DNA by itself, 39 bases read in frame from the first base. Concerning this clonotype: The antigen this receptor binds is unknown. No clone much larger than this one lies a single base away; base qualities are absent.

Libraries were made using RACE. Sequencing was carried out with a NextSeq 500. Library preparation attached unique molecular identifiers to individual cDNA molecules for quantitative, reproducible TCR counting. For every blood RNA sample, sequencing covered both the TCR alpha and TCR beta chains. The authors' pipeline ran thus. A median of about 89,000 TCRs per sample was observed, with a range of about 23,224 to 750,000. V, J and CDR3 annotation of the TCR reads was performed with the Decombinator software suite. Every sample was subsampled to the same number of TCRs (28,000) for the PS versus PT1 abundance plots. TCRs were defined as expanded if absent before sensitization and observed at least eight times at the 2-week time point. TCRdb passed the public sequencing reads through fastp at Q25 and MiXCR, retaining productive beta sequences. Merged by CDR3 protein, the rows form single entries marked with the most common genes and DNA. In this record, the V and J calls reflect TCRdb's handling and not the investigators' own analysis. This sample has about 49,000 distinct CDR3 sequences in its table, and around 9.3% of those were observed once. The ten largest make up around 4.5% of the sample.

Source: whole blood, taken in connection with sensitization to the hapten diphenylcyclopropenone (DPC). The rearrangement joined TRBV29-1 to TRBJ1-1; the D gene remains uncertain. The receptor was isolated from a woman between 50 and 59 years old with alopecia areata. Some clones in this sample may be carry-over from other donors' samples. The base sequence is TGCAGCGTTGGGACTTCTGCGAACACTGAAGCTTTCTTT. Translated, this gives CSVGTSANTEAFF. Supplemented by the reference TRBV29-1 and TRBJ1-1 proteins around the CDR3, the complete variable domain is SAVISQKPSRDICQRGTSLTIQCQVDSQVTMMFWYRQQPGQSLTLIATANQGSEATYESGFVIDKFPISRPNLTFSTLTVSNMSPEDSSIYLCSVGTSANTEAFFGQGTRLTVV.